A single T cell receptor (beta chain) is shown here with its context. What it binds is unknown. This specimen comes from a study of long-term antiretroviral therapy in people with HIV. General study findings and limits: Pre-ART expanded TRB clones stayed dominant throughout, though often decreasing after ART. An increase in diversity followed ART, yet levels stayed below transplant donor controls.

Samples were assayed with immunoSEQ v3.0 at survey level. TCRdb's copy holds only in-frame clones and misses some; the assay was immunoSEQ multiplex PCR. The table has some 30,000 clones, about 98% seen once. Every sample had 1-10 million cryopreserved PBMC in it before DNA extraction. V was shortened by 6 bases and J by 3 bases, with 17 bases between the two germline ends. The CDR3 runs 15 residues. Germline CDR1 and CDR2: ENHRY and SYGVKD. This TCR was recovered from a man younger than 45 with HIV. The sequenced sample was unsorted PBMCs, obtained 7.6 years after starting antiretroviral therapy. V gene TRBV10-3 combines with J gene TRBJ1-1, with D perhaps TRBD1 (5 bases). The CDR3 is CAISRRSGTDTEAFF. CDR3 nucleotides: TGTGCCATCAGCCGGCGGAGCGGGACGGACACTGAAGCTTTCTTT.